The 19 T cell receptor beta chains given below trace back to one sample, sequenced in a study of blood T cell repertoires in COVID-19. Repertoires were generated with immunoSEQ multiplex PCR, while TCRdb's copy carries only in-frame clones and drops some. There are some 160,000 clones in the sample; approximately 88% occur only once, and about 3% lies in the top ten. The sample taken for sequencing was peripheral blood. These receptors were taken from a man in his sixties with acute or convalescent COVID-19.

This clone has a handful of counts. The sample holds other DNA sequences that translate to the same CDR3. This chain connects TRBV11-2 to TRBJ2-3; D gene uncertain. V was trimmed by 5 bases and J by 2 bases, leaving 2 bases between them. Germline CDR1 and CDR2: SGHAT and FQNNGV. The CDR3 loop spans 11 amino acids. Here the CDR3 reads CASSHTDTQYF. The CDR3 coding sequence is TGTGCCAGCAGCCACACAGATACGCAGTATTTT.

This rearrangement joins TRBV7-9 to TRBJ2-1; D is possibly TRBD1 (6 bases). This CDR3 has 14 residues. The V and J ends lost 7 bases and 5 bases respectively, with 15 bases between them. Germline lookup yields CDR1 SEHNR and CDR2 FQNEAQ (reference sequence). CDR3 coding DNA: TGTGCCAGCACTCCCCAGGGGATACACAATGAGCAGTTCTTC. This gives the protein CASTPQGIHNEQFF.

This clone was seen more than once but under ten times. This rearrangement joins TRBV7-2 to TRBJ1-1; no definite D call. Deletions cut 1 base from V and 0 bases from J, with 12 bases between. This CDR3 is built from 16 residues. Germline lookup yields CDR1 SGHTA and CDR2 FQGNSA. The CDR3 loop is CASSLVLARMNTEAFF. The DNA of the CDR3 is TGTGCCAGCAGCTTAGTCCTAGCCAGGATGAACACTGAAGCTTTCTTT.

A word on this clone: This CDR3 is also generated by other DNA sequences in the sample. This chain connects TRBV2 to TRBJ1-5; 8 bases are shared with TRBD1. This CDR3 is 13 amino acids long. Germline values: CDR1 SNHLY, CDR2 FYNNEI. Trimming took 4 bases from V and 4 from J; bases not matched to a gene: 0. This CDR3 is CASSGTGNQPQHF. CDR3 DNA: TGTGCCAGCAGTGGGACAGGGAATCAGCCCCAGCATTTT.

V is TRBV5-1 and J is TRBJ1-3; 8 nucleotides agree with TRBD1. Germline CDR1 reads SGHRS; CDR2 reads YFSETQ. This CDR3 has 13 residues. J lost 8 bases, V lost 4 bases, and 5 bases had no gene match. The CDR3 sequence is CASSDGQGDTIYF. As DNA, the CDR3 is TGCGCCAGCAGCGATGGACAGGGAGACACCATATATTTT.

The chain combines TRBV21-1 with TRBJ2-3; TRBD1 reflects the table's D call only, with no check against the DNA. TRBV21-1 is designated a pseudogene. The CDR3 length is 15 residues. CDR3 in amino acids: CASSQRTARGDTQYF. CDR3 DNA: TGTGCCAGCAGCCAGCGGACCGCTAGGGGGGATACGCAGTATTTT.

The rearrangement links TRBV7-9 to TRBJ1-1; D remains ambiguous. The CDR3 consists of 16 residues. V shed 5 bases and J shed 10 bases, with 26 bases lying between them. Germline assignment: CDR1 SEHNR and CDR2 FQNEAQ (reference sequence). The CDR3 reads CASSLIFGVGLGGAFF. The CDR3 nucleotides read TGTGCCAGCAGCCTGATATTCGGCGTGGGCTTAGGAGGAGCTTTCTTT.

The rearrangement uses TRBV7-6 and TRBJ1-1; 9 nucleotides align to TRBD1. After removal of 5 bases from V and 6 bases from J, the junction contained 13 bases not matched to a gene. The CDR3 spans 16 residues. Germline V CDR1 and CDR2: SGHVS, FNYEAQ. CDR3 in DNA: TGTGCCAGCAGCCTACCGACAGGGGGTGGTCTTCCTGAAGCTTTCTTT. Translated, it gives CASSLPTGGGLPEAFF.

This clone was detected once. The chain joins TRBV29-1 to TRBJ2-7; tentatively, D is TRBD2 (5 bases). The CDR3 covers 12 residues. V was pared by 3 bases and J by 3 bases, with 9 bases between. Germline values: CDR1 SQVTM, CDR2 ANQGSEA. CDR3 region: CSVDFGVYEQYF. The CDR3 DNA reads as TGCAGCGTTGATTTCGGGGTCTACGAGCAGTACTTC.

For the CDR3, the DNA is TGCGCCAGCAGCTGGGGGACAGGGCTCGACTATGGCTACACCTTC. Amino acids: CASSWGTGLDYGYTF. V gene TRBV5-1 combines with J gene TRBJ1-2; 9 bases fit TRBD1. Trimming removed 3 bases from V and 3 bases from J; junction bases left unmatched: 6. CDR1 SGHRS and CDR2 YFSETQ come from the germline V gene. The CDR3 runs 15 residues.

The J gene is TRBJ2-2, the V gene TRBV29-1, with D possibly TRBD1 on 6 matching bases. CDR1 and CDR2 (germline): SQVTM, ANQGSEA. The CDR3 consists of 14 residues. V was shortened by 5 bases and J by 0 bases, with 10 bases between the two germline ends. As DNA, the CDR3 is TGCAGCGTTCAAACAGGGACGAACACCGGGGAGCTGTTTTTT. Protein product: CSVQTGTNTGELFF.

This chain links TRBV9 with TRBJ1-1, with 7 bases that match TRBD1. J gave up 0 bases and V 3 bases, and 5 bases lay outside the gene matches. CDR1 SGDLS and CDR2 YYNGEE come from the germline V gene. The CDR3 is 15 residues long. CDR3 residues: CASSAKQGLNTEAFF. Here the CDR3 DNA reads TGTGCCAGCAGCGCCAAACAGGGGTTGAACACTGAAGCTTTCTTT.

This clone was counted once. CDR3 in amino acids: CASSMTDLSSYEQYF. CDR3 in DNA: TGTGCCAGCAGCATGACAGACCTTAGCTCCTACGAGCAGTACTTC. The chain uses TRBV13 and TRBJ2-7; maybe TRBD1 (5 bases). V lost 5 bases and J 0 bases, leaving 14 bases between the germline ends. The CDR3 is 15 residues long. Germline-derived CDR1 and CDR2 are PRHDT and FYEKMQ (reference sequence).

The V call is TRBV6-5, the J call TRBJ1-1, with 7 positions matching TRBD1. Germline loops: CDR1 MNHEY, CDR2 SVGAGI. The CDR3 is 15 residues long. Losses at the gene ends were 6 bases for V and 4 bases for J; bases not matched to a gene: 11. CDR3 in amino acids: CASRRQGLGGTEAFF. CDR3 nucleotides: TGTGCCAGCAGAAGACAGGGCCTGGGGGGCACTGAAGCTTTCTTT.

This chain uses TRBV13 with TRBJ2-7; TRBD1 agrees at 8 bases. After removal of 3 bases from V and 1 base from J, the junction contained 14 bases not matched to a gene. The V gene's germline CDR1 is PRHDT and CDR2 FYEKMQ (reference sequence). This CDR3 comprises 18 residues. The CDR3 loop is CASSFSSFLGTGSYEQYF. CDR3 sequence (DNA): TGTGCCAGCAGCTTCTCCTCCTTTCTTGGGACAGGTTCCTACGAGCAGTACTTC.

With regard to this clone: In the same sample, other DNA sequences code for this CDR3. The chain links TRBV9 to TRBJ2-1; D might be TRBD2 (6 bases). V lost 0 bases and J lost 3, with 10 bases in between. Germline V CDR1 and CDR2: SGDLS, YYNGEE. The CDR3 contains 15 residues. In DNA form, the CDR3 reads TGTGCCAGCAGCGTAGGGGGTAGCGGCTACAATGAGCAGTTCTTC. This codes for CASSVGGSGYNEQFF.

This clone was picked up many times. The V gene is TRBV5-1, the J gene TRBJ2-1; tentatively, D is TRBD1 (6 bases). The CDR3 loop spans 16 amino acids. V was cut by 2 bases and J by 2 bases, with 14 bases left in between. Germline assignment: CDR1 SGHRS and CDR2 YFSETQ. For the CDR3, the DNA is TGCGCCAGCAGCTTTCAGCTGGACAGCGCCTACAATGAGCAGTTCTTC. This translates into CASSFQLDSAYNEQFF.

The CDR3 spells CASSAENTGELFF. DNA for the CDR3: TGTGCCAGCTCGGCAGAAAACACCGGGGAGCTGTTTTTT. The genes are TRBV18 and TRBJ2-2; D not certain. Trimming took off 6 bases at V and 2 bases at J, with 7 bases between the two ends. The CDR3 loop spans 13 amino acids. The germline V gene encodes CDR1 KGHSH and CDR2 LQKENI.

V gene TRBV25-1 combines with J gene TRBJ1-2; maybe TRBD1 (6 bases). The CDR3 extends over 15 amino acids. Trimming took 8 bases from V and 7 from J, leaving 23 bases between them. Germline V gives CDR1 MGHDK, CDR2 SYGVNS. The CDR3 sequence: CASQQSGGGRFGYTF. In DNA, the CDR3 is TGTGCCAGCCAACAGTCAGGCGGGGGGCGTTTTGGCTACACCTTC.